This T cell receptor beta chain was identified during a study of OX40 agonist ivuxolimab in advanced cancers. Sequencing was performed with immunoSEQ multiplex PCR; in TCRdb, only in-frame clones are kept and a portion is missing. Of about 63,000 clones listed, 77% are singletons. The ends were cut back, 1 base at V and 7 bases at J, with 8 bases in the middle. Germline V gene sequence: CDR1 GTSNPN, CDR2 SVGIG (reference sequence). The CDR3 loop spans 12 amino acids. The sequence came from an adult with an advanced solid tumor such as melanoma, head and neck, liver or kidney cancer. The sequencing here drew on CD4+ or CD8+ T cells sorted from blood, taken in a trial of the OX40 agonist ivuxolimab. V and J are TRBV30 and TRBJ2-1; D remains unclear. The CDR3 region has the DNA TGTGCCTGGAGTGCCAGAAGAAATGAGCAGTTCTTC. It yields the protein CAWSARRNEQFF. Variable domain in full (rest from reference TRBV30 and TRBJ2-1): SQTIHQWPATLVQPVGSPLSLECTVEGTSNPNLYWYRQAAGRGLQLLFYSVGIGQISSEVPQNLSASRPQDRQFILSSKKLLLSDSGFYLCAWSARRNEQFFGPGTRLTVL.